This T cell receptor beta chain was documented in a study of blood T cell repertoires in COVID-19. Overall study context: From the United States, Italy and Spain came samples of acute and convalescent COVID-19.

Per the original data handling: Estimates of nucleated cell counts were drawn from the amplification of reference gene primers. The method was immunoSEQ multiplex PCR; TCRdb's version includes in-frame clones alone and lacks a portion of them. The V and J calls and clone size come from that table; D and trimming were worked out from the DNA. In the table there are roughly 250,000 clones, 75% to 90% of which are singletons. The V end lost 6 bases, the J end lost 0 bases, and 10 bases lay between the germline ends. The V gene's germline CDR1 is SGDLS and CDR2 YYNGEE. This CDR3 is 14 amino acids long. This clone was picked up a small number of times. Individuals drawn from some 25 US areas were about 18 to 90 years old. Two negative PCRs, clearance, or symptom resolution had been documented for recovered Cohort 3 donors.

The chain recombines TRBV9 with TRBJ1-3; D unclear. The specimen sequenced was PBMCs or T cells enriched from blood (not recorded which). The TCR comes from a woman between 25 and 40 years old who had recovered from COVID-19. The CDR3, as DNA: TGTGCCAGCACCCCGGCTAGCTCTGGAAACACCATATATTTT. This encodes CASTPASSGNTIYF.